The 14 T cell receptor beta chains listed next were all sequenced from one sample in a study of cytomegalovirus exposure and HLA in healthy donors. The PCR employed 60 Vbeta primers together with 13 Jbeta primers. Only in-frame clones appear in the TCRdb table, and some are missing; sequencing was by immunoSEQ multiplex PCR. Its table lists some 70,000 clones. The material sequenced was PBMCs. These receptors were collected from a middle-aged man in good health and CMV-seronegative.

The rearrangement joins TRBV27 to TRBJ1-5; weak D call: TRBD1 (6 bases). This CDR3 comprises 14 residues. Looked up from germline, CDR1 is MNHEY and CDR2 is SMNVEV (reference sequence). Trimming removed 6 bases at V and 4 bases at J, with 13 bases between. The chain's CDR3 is CASSWGGGNQPQHF. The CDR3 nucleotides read TGTGCCAGCAGCTGGGGAGGGGGAAATCAGCCCCAGCATTTT.

DNA of the CDR3: TGTGCCAGCAGCATTGGCGGGGATACCTACGAGCAGTACTTC. Its protein product is CASSIGGDTYEQYF. The chain joins TRBV5-6 to TRBJ2-7; TRBD2 is a possible D gene (6 bases). V was trimmed by 4 bases and J by 2 bases, leaving 13 bases between them. From germline, CDR1 is SGHDT and CDR2 YYEEEE. The CDR3 contains 14 residues.

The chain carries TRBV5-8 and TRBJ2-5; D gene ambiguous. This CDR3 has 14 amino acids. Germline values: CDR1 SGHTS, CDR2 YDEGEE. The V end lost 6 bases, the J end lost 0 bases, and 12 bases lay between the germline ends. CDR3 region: CASTFADYQETQYF. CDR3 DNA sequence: TGTGCCAGCACCTTCGCAGATTACCAAGAGACCCAGTACTTC.

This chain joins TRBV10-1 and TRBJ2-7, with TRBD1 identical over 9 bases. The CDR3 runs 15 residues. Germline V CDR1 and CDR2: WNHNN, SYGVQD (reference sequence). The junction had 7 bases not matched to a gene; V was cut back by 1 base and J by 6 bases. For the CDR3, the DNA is TGCGCCAGCAGTGAGTGGGACAGGGCTTTCTGCGAGCAGTACTTC. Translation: CASSEWDRAFCEQYF.

The CDR3 reads CASSPQKMYNSPLHF. In nucleotides, the CDR3 is TGTGCCAGTAGTCCACAGAAGATGTATAATTCACCCCTCCACTTT. The rearrangement uses TRBV19 and TRBJ1-6; unclear D gene. The CDR3 contains 15 residues. Deletions cut 5 bases from V and 4 bases from J, with 12 bases between. The germline V gene encodes CDR1 LNHDA and CDR2 SQIVND (reference sequence).

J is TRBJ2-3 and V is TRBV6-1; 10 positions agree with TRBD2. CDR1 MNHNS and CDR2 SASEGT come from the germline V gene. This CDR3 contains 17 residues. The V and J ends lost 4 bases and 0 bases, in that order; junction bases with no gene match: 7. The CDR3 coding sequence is TGTGCCAGCAGTGTGCTAGCGGGAGAGTCTAGCACAGATACGCAGTATTTT. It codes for CASSVLAGESSTDTQYF.

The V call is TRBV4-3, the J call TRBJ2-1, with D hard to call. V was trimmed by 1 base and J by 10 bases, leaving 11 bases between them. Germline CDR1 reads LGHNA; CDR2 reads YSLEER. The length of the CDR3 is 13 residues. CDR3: CASSQARMGEQFF. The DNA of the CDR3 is TGCGCCAGCAGCCAAGCCAGGATGGGCGAGCAGTTCTTC.

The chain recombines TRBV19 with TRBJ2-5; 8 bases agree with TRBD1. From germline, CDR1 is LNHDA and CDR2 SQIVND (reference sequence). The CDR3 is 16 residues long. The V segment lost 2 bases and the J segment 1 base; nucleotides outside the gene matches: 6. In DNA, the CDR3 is TGTGCCAGTAGTATACAGGGGGCGCTTAGCCAAGAGACCCAGTACTTC. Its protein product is CASSIQGALSQETQYF.

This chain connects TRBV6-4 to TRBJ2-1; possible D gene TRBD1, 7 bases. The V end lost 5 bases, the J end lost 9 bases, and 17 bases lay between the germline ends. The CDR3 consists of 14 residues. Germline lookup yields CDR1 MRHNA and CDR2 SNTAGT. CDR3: CASSTDRDFGEQFF. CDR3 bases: TGTGCCAGCAGTACCGACAGGGACTTCGGTGAGCAGTTCTTC.

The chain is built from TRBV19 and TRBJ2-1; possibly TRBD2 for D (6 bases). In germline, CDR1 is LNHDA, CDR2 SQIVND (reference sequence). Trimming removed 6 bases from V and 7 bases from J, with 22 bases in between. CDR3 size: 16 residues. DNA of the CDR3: TGTGCCAGTAGAATGTGGGACTCTCAGGGAAGGAATGAGCAGTTCTTC. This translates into CASRMWDSQGRNEQFF.

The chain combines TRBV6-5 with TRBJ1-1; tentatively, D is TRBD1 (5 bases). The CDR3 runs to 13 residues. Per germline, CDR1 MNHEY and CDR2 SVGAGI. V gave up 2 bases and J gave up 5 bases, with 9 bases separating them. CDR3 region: CASSYPGGTEAFF. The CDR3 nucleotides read TGTGCCAGCAGTTACCCGGGGGGAACTGAAGCTTTCTTT.

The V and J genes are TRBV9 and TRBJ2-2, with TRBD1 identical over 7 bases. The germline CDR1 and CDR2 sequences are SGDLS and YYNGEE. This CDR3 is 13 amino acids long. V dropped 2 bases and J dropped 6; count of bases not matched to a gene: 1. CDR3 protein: CASSVTGPGELFF. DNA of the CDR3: TGTGCCAGCAGCGTGACAGGGCCCGGGGAGCTGTTTTTT.

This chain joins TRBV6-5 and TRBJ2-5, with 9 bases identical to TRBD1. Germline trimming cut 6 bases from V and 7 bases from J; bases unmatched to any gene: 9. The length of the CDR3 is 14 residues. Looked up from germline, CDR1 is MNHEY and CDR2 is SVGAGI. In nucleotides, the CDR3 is TGTGCCAGCAGGCTCGAACAGGGGGCTGCGACCCAGTACTTC. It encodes CASRLEQGAATQYF.

CDR3: CASSLAGAETQYF. CDR3 DNA: TGTGCCAGCAGCTTAGCTGGGGCGGAGACCCAGTACTTC. The chain couples TRBV7-9 to TRBJ2-5; perhaps TRBD1 as D (5 bases). This CDR3 comprises 13 residues. V gave up 0 bases and J gave up 5 bases, with 7 bases separating them. Looked up from germline, CDR1 is SEHNR and CDR2 is FQNEAQ (reference sequence). The variable domain in full, with the rest retrieved from reference TRBV7-9 and TRBJ2-5, is DTGVSQNPRHKITKRGQNVTFRCDPISEHNRLYWYRQTLGQGPEFLTYFQNEAQLEKSRLLSDRFSAERPKGSFSTLEIQRTEQGDSAMYLCASSLAGAETQYFGPGTRLLVL.